The clone carrying this T cell receptor beta chain came up a few times. The same CDR3 is also encoded by other DNA sequences in this sample. The ends were cut back, 1 base at V and 5 bases at J, with 8 bases in the middle. Germline assignment: CDR1 SEHNR and CDR2 FQNEAQ (reference sequence). This CDR3 region has 13 residues. Only in-frame clones appear in the TCRdb table, and some are missing; sequencing was by immunoSEQ multiplex PCR. Of about 410,000 clones detected, around 89% appear once; the ten largest clones hold 1.5% to 1.7%. Patients of the Seattle cohort, enrolled during active infection, were followed longitudinally. The sample belongs to a study of blood T cell repertoires in COVID-19.

The chain combines TRBV7-9 with TRBJ1-2; D is uncertain. The sequencing input was peripheral blood. The sequence was collected from a woman in her forties with COVID-19, enrolled during active disease. The CDR3 reads CASSLEEAYGYTF. For the CDR3, the DNA is TGTGCCAGCAGCTTAGAGGAAGCGTATGGCTACACCTTC.